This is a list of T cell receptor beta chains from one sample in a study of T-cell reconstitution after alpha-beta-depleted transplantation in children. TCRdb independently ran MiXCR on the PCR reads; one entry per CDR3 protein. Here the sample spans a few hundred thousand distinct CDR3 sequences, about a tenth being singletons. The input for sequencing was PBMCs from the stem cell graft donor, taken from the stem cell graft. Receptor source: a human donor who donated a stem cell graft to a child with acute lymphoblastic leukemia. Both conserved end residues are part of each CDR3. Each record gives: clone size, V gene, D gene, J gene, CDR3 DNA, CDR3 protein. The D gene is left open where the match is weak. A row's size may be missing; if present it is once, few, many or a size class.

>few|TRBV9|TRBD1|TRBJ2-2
TGTGCCAGCAGCGAGGGGGCACAGCCCAACACCGGGGAGCTGTTTTTT
CASSEGAQPNTGELFF
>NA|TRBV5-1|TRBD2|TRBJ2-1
TGCGCCGGGTCGGGGGGGGACAACATGAATGAGCAGTTCTTC
CAGSGGDNMNEQFF
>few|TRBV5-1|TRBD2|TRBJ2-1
TGCGCCACGAGGACTAGCGGGAGTATAAACAATGAGCAGTTCTTC
CATRTSGSINNEQFF
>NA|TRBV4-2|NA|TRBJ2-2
TGTGCCAGCAGCCAAGGCCAGGGAGCGGGCACCGGGGAGCTGTTTTTT
CASSQGQGAGTGELFF
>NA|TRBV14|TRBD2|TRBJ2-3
TGTGCCAGCAGCCAAGTTGGCGGGAGCTCAGATACGCAGTATTTT
CASSQVGGSSDTQYF
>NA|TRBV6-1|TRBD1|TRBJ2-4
TGTGCCAGCGCACGGGACAGGGGTGACATTCAGTACTTC
CASARDRGDIQYF
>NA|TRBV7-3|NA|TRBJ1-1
TGTGCCAGCAGCACCCGTGGGGTGGAGGGCACTGAAGCTTTCTTT
CASSTRGVEGTEAFF
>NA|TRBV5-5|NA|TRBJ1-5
TGTGCCAGCAGCTTGGGGGACAACAGCAATCAGCCCCAGCATTTT
CASSLGDNSNQPQHF
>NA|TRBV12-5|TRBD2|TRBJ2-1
TGTGCTAGTGGTTTGGTAAAAGCGGGAGTTCGCGATGAGCAGTTCTTC
CASGLVKAGVRDEQFF
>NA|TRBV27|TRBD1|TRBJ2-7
TGTGCCAGCAGTTTATCGATGGAGACAGGGGGGATCTACGAGCAGTACTTC
CASSLSMETGGIYEQYF
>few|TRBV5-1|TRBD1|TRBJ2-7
TGCGCCAGCAGCTTGACGGACAGGGGGCGCGACGAGCAGTACTTC
CASSLTDRGRDEQYF
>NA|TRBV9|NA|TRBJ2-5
TGTGCCAGCAGCGTAGGGTCAGGGGCCGAGACCCAGTACTTC
CASSVGSGAETQYF
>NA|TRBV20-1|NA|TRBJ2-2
TGCAGTGCTAGAGAGATAGGAACCGCCCAGGAGCTGTTTTTT
CSAREIGTAQELFF
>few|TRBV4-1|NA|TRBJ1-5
TGCGCCAGCAGCCACGACCAGGGGAGTCAGCCCCAGCATTTT
CASSHDQGSQPQHF
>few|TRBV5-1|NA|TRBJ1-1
TGCGCCAGCAGCTTTAATACCGGGCCTATGGCTGAAGCTTTCTTT
CASSFNTGPMAEAFF
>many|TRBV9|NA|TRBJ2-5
TGTGCCAGCACCCTAGCCCCCGGCGCGCAAGAGACCCAGTACTTC
CASTLAPGAQETQYF
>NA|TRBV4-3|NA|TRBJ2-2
TGCGCCAGCAGCGGGGGTCCCGGGGAGCTGTTTTTT
CASSGGPGELFF
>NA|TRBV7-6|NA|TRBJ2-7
TGTGCCGGGAGGGGGGCTAGCGCTCCGCCAGGTCGGCTCTACGAGCAGTACTTC
CAGRGASAPPGRLYEQYF
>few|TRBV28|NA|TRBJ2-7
TGTGCCAGCAGTTTAGTTCAGGGAGGCGTGTTGGAGCAGTACTTC
CASSLVQGGVLEQYF
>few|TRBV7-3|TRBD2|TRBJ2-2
TGTGCCAGCAGCTCTCCGACTAGCGGGAGCGGTGGCACCGGGGAGCTGTTTTTT
CASSSPTSGSGGTGELFF
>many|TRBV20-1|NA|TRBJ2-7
TGCAGTGCTAGAGATGCTGGACATACCTCCTACGAGCAGTACTTC
CSARDAGHTSYEQYF
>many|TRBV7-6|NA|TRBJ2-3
TGTGCCAGCAGGGATACTAGTAGGGGGGAAGATACGCAGTATTTT
CASRDTSRGEDTQYF
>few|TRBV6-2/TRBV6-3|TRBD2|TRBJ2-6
TGTGCCAGCAGTTACCGGGAGGTCCTCTCCTCTGGGGCCAACGTCCTGACTTTC
CASSYREVLSSGANVLTF
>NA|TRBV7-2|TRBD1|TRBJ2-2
TGTGCCAGCAGCGCAGGGGGCGCTGGAGCCGGGGAGCTGTTTTTT
CASSAGGAGAGELFF
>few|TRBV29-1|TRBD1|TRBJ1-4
TGCAGCGTTAGCCAGGGGGCCGCTAATGAAAAACTGTTTTTT
CSVSQGAANEKLFF
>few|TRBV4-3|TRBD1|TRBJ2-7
TGCGCCAGCAGCCAAGCAACAGGGGCAAACTACGAGCAGTACTTC
CASSQATGANYEQYF
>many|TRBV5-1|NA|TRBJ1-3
TGCGCCAGCAGCTTGGATCCCAGATCCTCTGGAAACACCATATATTTT
CASSLDPRSSGNTIYF
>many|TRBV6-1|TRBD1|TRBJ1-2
TGTGCCAGCAGTGGGACAGGGGGAGGCTATGGCTACACCTTC
CASSGTGGGYGYTF
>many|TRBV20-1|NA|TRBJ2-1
TGCAGTGCTAGAGCCAGGGGTCGACTCAACCGGAATGAGCAGTTCTTC
CSARARGRLNRNEQFF
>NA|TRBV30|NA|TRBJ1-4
TGTGCCTGGAGTGTACAGCAATTAAGTGAAAAACTGTTTTTT
CAWSVQQLSEKLFF
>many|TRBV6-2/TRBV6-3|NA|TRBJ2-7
TGTGCCAGCAGTTCAAGGACAAGCTACGAGCAGTACTTC
CASSSRTSYEQYF
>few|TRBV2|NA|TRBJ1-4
TGTGCCAGCAGTGCGACAGTCAGTAATGAAAAACTGTTTTTT
CASSATVSNEKLFF
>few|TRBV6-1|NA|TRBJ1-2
TGTGCCAGCAGTGAAATCGGGGCGGACTATGGCTACACCTTC
CASSEIGADYGYTF
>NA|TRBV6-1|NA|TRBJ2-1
TGTGCCAGCAGTGATAAAAGCCGGGGGAATGAGCAGTTCTTC
CASSDKSRGNEQFF
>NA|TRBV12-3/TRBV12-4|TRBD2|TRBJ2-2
TGTGCCACAGGGACTAGCGGGAGTGGGAACACCGGGGAGCTGTTTTTT
CATGTSGSGNTGELFF
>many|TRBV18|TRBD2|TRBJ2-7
TGTGCCAGCTCTCGAAGCCCTGGGCGGGGGAACTACGAGCAGTACTTC
CASSRSPGRGNYEQYF
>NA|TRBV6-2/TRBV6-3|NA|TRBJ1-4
TGTGCCAGCAGAAGAACGGGTTTTCGCGAAAAACTGTTTTTT
CASRRTGFREKLFF
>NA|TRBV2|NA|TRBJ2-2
TGTGCCAGCAGCATAAATATAGGGGGGACAGCGAACACCGGGGAGCTGTTTTTT
CASSINIGGTANTGELFF
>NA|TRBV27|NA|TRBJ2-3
TGTGCCAGCAGTTTATCGGTGGCAGGGGTCACAGATACGCAGTATTTT
CASSLSVAGVTDTQYF
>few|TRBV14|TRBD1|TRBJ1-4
TGTGCCAGCAGCCGGACAGGGGACGGGCTGACTAATGAAAAACTGTTTTTT
CASSRTGDGLTNEKLFF
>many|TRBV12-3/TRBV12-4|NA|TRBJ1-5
TGTGCCAGCAGTTTAGGGGTTCGGCGGCTCAATCAGCCCCAGCATTTT
CASSLGVRRLNQPQHF
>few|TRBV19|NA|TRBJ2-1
TGTGCCAGTAGTACCACCCCCGGATCCGAGGAGTTCTTC
CASSTTPGSEEFF
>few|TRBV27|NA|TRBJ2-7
TGTGCCAGCAGCCCCGGGGTTCCGGGCGAGCAGTACTTC
CASSPGVPGEQYF
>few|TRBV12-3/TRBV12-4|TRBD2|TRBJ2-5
TGTGCCAGCAGCCCCGGGGGAGGGCTCAGAGAGACCCAGTACTTC
CASSPGGGLRETQYF
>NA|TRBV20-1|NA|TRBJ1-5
TGCAGTGCTAGAGATAACCCTCCCGGAGGAGGGGGAAATCAGCCCCAGCATTTT
CSARDNPPGGGGNQPQHF
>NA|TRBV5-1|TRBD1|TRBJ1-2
TGCGCCAGCAGCTTGACCGGGACAGGGTCGTCCAAGGAAGGCTACACCTTC
CASSLTGTGSSKEGYTF
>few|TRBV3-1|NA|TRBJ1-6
TGTGCCAGCAGCCAAGTTGACAGCTCACCCCTCCACTTT
CASSQVDSSPLHF
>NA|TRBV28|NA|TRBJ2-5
TGTGCCAGCAGTTCGATGTCGTTCCCGCAGGAGACCCAGTACTTC
CASSSMSFPQETQYF
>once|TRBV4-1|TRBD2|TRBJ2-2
TGCGCCAGCAGCCAGACGGGAGGGCCGGGTGGGGAGCTGTTTTTT
CASSQTGGPGGELFF
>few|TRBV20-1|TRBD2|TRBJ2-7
TGCAGTGCTAGAAGAAGGACTAGCGGGAGACCCGAGCAGTACTTC
CSARRRTSGRPEQYF
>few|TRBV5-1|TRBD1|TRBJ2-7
TGCGCCAGCAGCACGACAGGGGGCTCCTACGAGCAGTACTTC
CASSTTGGSYEQYF
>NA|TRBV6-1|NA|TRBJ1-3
TGTGCCAGCAGGGTCTATACCGGGACATTCTCTGGAAACACCATATATTTT
CASRVYTGTFSGNTIYF